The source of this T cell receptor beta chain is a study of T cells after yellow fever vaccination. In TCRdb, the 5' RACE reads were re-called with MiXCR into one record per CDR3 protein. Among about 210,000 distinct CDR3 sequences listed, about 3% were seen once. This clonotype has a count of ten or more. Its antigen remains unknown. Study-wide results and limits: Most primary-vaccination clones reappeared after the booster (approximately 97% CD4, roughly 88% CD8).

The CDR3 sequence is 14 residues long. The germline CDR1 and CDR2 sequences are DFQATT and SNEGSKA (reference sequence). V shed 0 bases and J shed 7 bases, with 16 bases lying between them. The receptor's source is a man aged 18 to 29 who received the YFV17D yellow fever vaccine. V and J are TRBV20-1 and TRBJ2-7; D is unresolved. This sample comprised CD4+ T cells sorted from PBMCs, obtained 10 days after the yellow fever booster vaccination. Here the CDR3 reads CSARDPVGPIEQYF. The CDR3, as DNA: TGCAGTGCTAGAGATCCCGTCGGCCCGATTGAGCAGTACTTC.